The T cell receptor beta chain under discussion was sequenced for a study of beta chain features in type 1 diabetes. The study's findings and limits: Researchers report that Type 1 diabetes patients had moderately but significantly shorter TCRB CDR3s across all four CD4+ subsets.

The V gene's germline CDR1 is SGHRS and CDR2 YFSETQ. The junction had 5 bases not matched to a gene; V was cut back by 5 bases and J by 0 bases. The CDR3 length is 15 residues. Expressed TCRB transcripts were sequenced, since all the RNA that had been isolated was reverse transcribed. Data came from immunoSEQ multiplex PCR; TCRdb stores just in-frame clones and leaves some out. The sample yields a few hundred thousand clones, approximately 13% seen once. Remarks on this clone: Antigen: not known.

Sorted cells reached over 95% purity in every population. The receptor was isolated from a man younger than 45 in good health. The sample consisted of naive CD4+ T cells from blood. The gene calls are TRBV5-1 and TRBJ2-3; TRBD2 matches 8 bases. CDR3 coding DNA: TGCGCCAGCAGTTCGAGCGGGGGCAGCACAGATACGCAGTATTTT. Amino acid sequence: CASSSSGGSTDTQYF.